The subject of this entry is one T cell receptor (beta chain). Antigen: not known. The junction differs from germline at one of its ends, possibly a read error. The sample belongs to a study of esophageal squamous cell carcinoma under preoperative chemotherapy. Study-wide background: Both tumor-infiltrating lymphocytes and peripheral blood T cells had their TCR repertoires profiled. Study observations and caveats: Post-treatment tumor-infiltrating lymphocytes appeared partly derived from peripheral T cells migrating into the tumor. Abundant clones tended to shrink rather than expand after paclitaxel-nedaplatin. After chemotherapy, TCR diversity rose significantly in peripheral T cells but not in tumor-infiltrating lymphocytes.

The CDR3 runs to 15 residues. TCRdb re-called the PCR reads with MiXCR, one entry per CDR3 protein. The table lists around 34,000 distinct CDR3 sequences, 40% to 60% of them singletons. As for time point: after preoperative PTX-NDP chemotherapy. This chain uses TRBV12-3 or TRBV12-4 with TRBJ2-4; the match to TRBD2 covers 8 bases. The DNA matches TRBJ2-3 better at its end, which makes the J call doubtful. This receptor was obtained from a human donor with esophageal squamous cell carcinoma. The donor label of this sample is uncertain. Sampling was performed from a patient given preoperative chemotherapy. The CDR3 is CGSSPGGLAKDTQYF. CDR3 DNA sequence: TGTGGCAGCAGCCCGGGGGGGCTAGCCAAAGATACGCAGTATTTT.